The 20 T cell receptor beta chains in this list originate from one sample, sequenced in a study of control samples from healthy donors and cancer patients. Here immunoSEQ multiplex PCR was the method, and the copy in TCRdb shows in-frame clones only, minus some. The table lists some 90,000 clones, roughly 91% of them singletons. Sequencing was performed on blood. The receptors stem from a woman in her fifties or sixties in good health.

The chain carries TRBV6-6 and TRBJ2-7; D uncertain. The germline V gene encodes CDR1 MNHNY and CDR2 SVGAGI (reference sequence). Trimming took off 6 bases at V and 0 bases at J, with 15 bases between the two ends. This CDR3 has 15 amino acids. CDR3 nucleotides: TGTGCCAGCAGACCCTTTCGCACTACCTCCTACGAGCAGTACTTC. Its translation: CASRPFRTTSYEQYF.

CDR3 in DNA: TGTGCCAGCAGCCTCCCCTCAGGACTAGCGGGGGCCTCTAGCACAGATACGCAGTATTTT. This gives the protein CASSLPSGLAGASSTDTQYF. This chain links TRBV3-1 (or the pseudogene TRBV3-2) with TRBJ2-3; TRBD2 agrees at 13 bases. With V trimmed by 4 bases and J by 0 bases, 13 bases remained unmatched. The CDR3 totals 20 residues. Germline loops: CDR1 LGHDT, CDR2 YNNKEL (reference sequence).

In this sample, this clone turned up a few times. This sequence joins TRBV7-2 and TRBJ2-5; D not certain. The CDR3 sequence is 15 residues long. V gave up 4 bases and J gave up 2 bases, with 14 bases separating them. Germline V lookup: CDR1 SGHTA, CDR2 FQGNSA. CDR3 loop: CASSSRYGLQETQYF. The CDR3 nucleotides read TGTGCCAGCAGCTCCAGATACGGGCTTCAAGAGACCCAGTACTTC.

This chain links TRBV18 with TRBJ2-7; a weak D match, TRBD1 (6 bases). V gave up 2 bases and J gave up 1 base, with 12 bases separating them. This CDR3 has 15 residues. The V gene's germline CDR1 is KGHSH and CDR2 LQKENI. CDR3 sequence (DNA): TGTGCCAGCTCACCAAGCACAGGGAGTTCCTACGAGCAGTACTTC. It translates to CASSPSTGSSYEQYF.

This clone was seen only a few times. V usage is TRBV30 and J usage is TRBJ2-2, with D possibly TRBD1 on 6 matching bases. Trimming shortened V by 2 bases and J by 0 bases, and 7 bases separated the two germline ends. The germline CDR1 and CDR2 sequences are GTSNPN and SVGIG (reference sequence). The CDR3 length is 14 residues. DNA for the CDR3: TGTGCCTGGAGTAACAGGGCGAACACCGGGGAGCTGTTTTTT. Translated, it gives CAWSNRANTGELFF.

This sequence joins TRBV2 and TRBJ2-5; tentative D call: TRBD2 (6 bases). This CDR3 spans 15 amino acids. V gave up 6 bases and J gave up 5 bases, with 19 bases separating them. Germline V lookup: CDR1 SNHLY, CDR2 FYNNEI. The CDR3 loop reads CASSPGTLELETQYF. The CDR3, as DNA: TGTGCCAGCAGCCCAGGGACTTTAGAGTTGGAGACCCAGTACTTC.

This clone was observed once. J is TRBJ2-2 and V is TRBV28; 7 bases line up with TRBD2. J gave up 2 bases and V 5 bases, and 11 bases lay outside the gene matches. This CDR3 has 17 residues. Germline V CDR1 and CDR2: MDHEN, SYDVKM. The CDR3 DNA is TGTGCCAGCAGTGACTATGACGGGGGGATCAACACCGGGGAGCTGTTTTTT. As protein: CASSDYDGGINTGELFF.

This rearrangement joins TRBV7-6 to TRBJ2-7; perhaps D is TRBD1 or TRBD2 (6 bases each). The CDR3 length is 15 residues. Deletions cut 1 base from V and 1 base from J, with 11 bases between. The germline gives CDR1 SGHVS, CDR2 FNYEAQ. CDR3 in DNA: TGTGCCAGCAGCTTAGAGGGGGGAGGTTCCTACGAGCAGTACTTC. Translation: CASSLEGGGSYEQYF.

V is TRBV5-1 and J is TRBJ2-5; the D is unclear. V lost 5 bases, J lost 0 bases, and 11 bases lay in between. Germline-derived CDR1 and CDR2 are SGHRS and YFSETQ. This CDR3 region has 14 residues. The CDR3 loop reads CASRSPSNQETQYF. In DNA, the CDR3 is TGCGCCAGCAGGTCGCCCTCGAACCAAGAGACCCAGTACTTC.

This chain joins TRBV12-3 or TRBV12-4 and TRBJ1-1; D is possibly TRBD1 (5 bases). The CDR3 loop spans 13 amino acids. V was clipped by 7 bases and J by 4 bases, with 13 bases between them. The CDR3 DNA sequence: TGTGCCAGCAATAGCAGGGACGGCACTGAAGCTTTCTTT. Its protein is CASNSRDGTEAFF.

The V call is TRBV5-6, the J call TRBJ1-1; TRBD1 agrees at 7 bases. The length of the CDR3 is 15 residues. Trimming at V came to 3 bases and at J to 6 bases, leaving 11 bases not matched to a gene. CDR1 and CDR2 (germline): SGHDT, YYEEEE. The CDR3 loop reads CASSWGGRGMPEAFF. The DNA of the CDR3 is TGTGCCAGCAGCTGGGGCGGCAGGGGGATGCCTGAAGCTTTCTTT.

This chain's CDR3 is CASSLSGSRSYEQYF. The CDR3, as DNA: TGTGCCAGCAGCCTTAGCGGGAGCCGCTCCTACGAGCAGTACTTC. This chain links TRBV3-1 (or the pseudogene TRBV3-2) with TRBJ2-7; 9 bases fit TRBD2. Germline values: CDR1 LGHDT, CDR2 YNNKEL (reference sequence). V lost 4 bases and J lost 0; bases outside the gene matches: 4. CDR3 length equals 15 residues.

The chain is built from TRBV7-9 and TRBJ2-7, with D perhaps TRBD1 or TRBD2 (5 bases each). V was clipped by 5 bases and J by 2 bases, with 10 bases between them. The CDR3 is made up of 13 amino acids. CDR1 SEHNR and CDR2 FQNEAQ come from the germline V gene (reference sequence). The CDR3, as DNA: TGTGCCAGCAGCCCACGGGGACCCTACGAGCAGTACTTC. Translating gives CASSPRGPYEQYF.

The chain joins TRBV6-1 to TRBJ2-1, with TRBD2 matching 12 bases. CDR3 size: 15 residues. Germline assignment: CDR1 MNHNS and CDR2 SASEGT. The junction had 7 bases not matched to a gene; V was cut back by 4 bases and J by 9 bases. Here the CDR3 reads CASSVWLAGGGEQFF. The CDR3 DNA reads as TGTGCCAGCAGTGTTTGGCTAGCGGGGGGGGGTGAGCAGTTCTTC.

The sample holds one count of this clone. This chain connects TRBV6-5 to TRBJ1-1; TRBD1 agrees at 7 bases. Germline CDR1 and CDR2: MNHEY and SVGAGI. V was clipped by 6 bases and J by 3 bases; unmatched bases: 10. The CDR3 contains 15 residues. The CDR3, as DNA: TGTGCCAGCAGGGACAGGAAAAAACCAGACACTGAAGCTTTCTTT. This gives the protein CASRDRKKPDTEAFF.

The rearrangement joins TRBV7-9 to TRBJ1-1; no definite D call. Trimming took off 5 bases at V and 7 bases at J, with 11 bases between the two ends. CDR1 is SEHNR and CDR2 is FQNEAQ in the germline V gene (reference sequence). This CDR3 is 12 amino acids long. The CDR3 DNA reads TGTGCCAGCAGCCTCCGACTAGGTGAAGCTTTCTTT. This sequence encodes CASSLRLGEAFF.

The V gene is TRBV5-6, the J gene TRBJ1-1; D gene uncertain. The CDR3 runs 18 residues. Germline V CDR1 and CDR2: SGHDT, YYEEEE. V gave up 4 bases and J gave up 8 bases, with 30 bases separating them. The CDR3 is CASSPYRGPAVGSREAFF. The CDR3 region has the DNA TGTGCCAGCAGCCCCTACAGAGGGCCGGCGGTTGGAAGCAGAGAAGCTTTCTTT.

The J gene is TRBJ1-1, the V gene TRBV6-6; no definite D call. CDR3 size: 14 residues. V shed 2 bases and J shed 3 bases, with 10 bases lying between them. Germline CDR1 is MNHNY and CDR2 is SVGAGI (reference sequence). CDR3 sequence (DNA): TGTGCCAGCAGTTACGGAGGCGTAGACACTGAAGCTTTCTTT. The encoded protein is CASSYGGVDTEAFF.

The chain is built from TRBV6-2 or TRBV6-3 and TRBJ2-1; D may be TRBD1 or TRBD2 (5 bases each). The CDR3 runs 15 residues. V gave up 5 bases and J gave up 2 bases, with 13 bases separating them. Germline CDR1 reads MNHEY; CDR2 reads SVGEGT. The DNA for the CDR3 is TGTGCCAGCAGTACCGGGACCACCACCTACAATGAGCAGTTCTTC. Protein: CASSTGTTTYNEQFF.

V usage is TRBV29-1 and J usage is TRBJ1-1; D ambiguous. This CDR3 has 11 amino acids. Trimming left V 5 bases short and J 1 base short, with 5 bases between. CDR1 and CDR2 from the germline V gene are SQVTM and ANQGSEA. Here the CDR3 DNA reads TGCAGCGTTCTCAAGAACACTGAAGCTTTCTTT. The encoded protein is CSVLKNTEAFF.